This T cell receptor beta chain is from a study of regulatory T cells in long-lasting Graves disease listed by TCRdb under 2021. Looking at the study overall: Antithyroid drugs had been taken for less than 3 months by newly diagnosed Graves' disease patients. Persistent Graves' disease patients were compared with newly diagnosed Graves' disease patients by peripheral blood TCR sequencing and RNA sequencing. The study was registered as a clinical trial and conducted in China. A total of roughly 35 samples underwent TCR sequencing, from 13 patients with persistent Graves' disease and 20 patients with newly diagnosed Graves' disease.

This clonotype was counted at least ten times. Its specific antigen is unknown. Within one base of it there is no much larger clone, and no base qualities were kept. The time point label for this specimen denotes: newly diagnosed GD, antithyroid drugs for less than 3 months. For both TCR sequencing and RNA sequencing, RNA was extracted from PBMCs using TRIzol. Graves' disease was diagnosed according to American Thyroid Association guidelines. Patients were recruited from an endocrinology department in Xi'an, China. From each patient, approximately 9 milliliters of peripheral blood was collected into an EDTA anticoagulant tube. Ficoll Paque Plus density gradient separation was used to isolate PBMCs, and no additional T cell sorting was done. An Agilent 2100 Bioanalyzer and agarose gel were used to assess RNA quality, and a NanoDrop 2000 was used to measure RNA concentration. V trim: 2 bases; J trim: 6 bases; unmatched bases: 3. The CDR3 has 12 amino acids, counting the end cysteine and phenylalanine. Of all the DNA, just the CDR3 is kept, 36 bases in frame from base 1. As encoded in the germline V gene (reference sequence), CDR1 is GTSNPN while CDR2 is SVGIG.

The protocol used for the library was multiplex PCR. This sample was sequenced with an Illumina HiSeq 4000. iRepertoire HTBI primers and Arm-PCR amplification of CDR3 regions were used to construct TCR beta libraries. Before sequencing, the PCR products went through gel purification. In the original analysis: Gene usage analysis of CDR3 amino acid clonotypes used the 62 TRBV and about 13 TRBJ segments found across samples. COPE and FqMerger were used to merge filtered high-quality paired reads into contigs. Contigs were aligned with BLAST to IMGT TRBV, TRBD and TRBJ reference genes, and CDR3 was defined per IMGT. Any clonotype with a frequency above 0.1% was counted as a highly expanded clone. Repertoire diversity was measured by Shannon entropy, and V-J evenness by the Gini coefficient. A clonotype was considered public if more than one individual shared it. In-frame beta chains were kept once TCRdb had trimmed the public reads at Q25 with fastp and called clones with MiXCR. For every CDR3 protein sequence, its rows merge into one entry that carries the most common genes and DNA. The V and J calls reflect TCRdb's pipeline rather than the authors' work. The sample table holds 350,000 to 500,000 distinct CDR3 sequences, of which 12% to 15% were seen once. The ten largest clones capture over 15% of the sample.

What the study reported, not specific to this receptor: As a limitation, the authors acknowledged that the small sample size may reduce accuracy. A larger number of public clonotypes was shared among persistent patients (over 2,500) than among newly diagnosed patients (roughly 970). Lower TCR Shannon entropy and fewer highly expanded clones were observed in persistent Graves' disease patients than in newly diagnosed patients, which suggested clonal expansion. Sequencing and analysis were restricted to the TCR beta chain. Persistent disease showed preferential use of TRBV28, TRBJ1-2 and TRBJ2-5, whereas newly diagnosed disease favored TRBV20-1 and TRBJ2-1. The study examined only peripheral blood because the primary lesion, thyroid tissue, could not be accessed.

The data were also submitted as part of a second study, on T cells in Graves' hyperthyroidism and ophthalmopathy. As described in the second report: Stable Graves' hyperthyroidism was defined as no progression to ophthalmopathy during 18 months of follow-up. The hyperthyroidism patients were between 18 and 65 years old and newly diagnosed, with a disease duration of less than 2 months. Exclusion was applied to patients with uncontrolled infections, other autoimmune diseases, pregnancy or lactation. Diagnoses were established on the basis of clinical symptoms, serum thyroxine and TRAb, thyroid ultrasound, and orbital computed tomography. For the first round of RT-PCR on the TCR CDR3, the HTBI primer set was used together with the Qiagen OneStep RT-PCR kit. Blood samples also contained most of the expanded thyroid clonotypes (frequency above 0.001), which suggests that blood repertoires may reflect thyroid immune responses. Ophthalmopathy was separated from stable hyperthyroidism by a 13 V-J signature model, with approximately 85% sensitivity and about 81% specificity obtained in cross-validation and 80%/75% obtained in testing. In validation, the model predicted progression to ophthalmopathy with 65% to 71% sensitivity and approximately 72% specificity, a median of about 6 months before onset. To identify TCR V-J signatures that set the groups apart, the researchers used a discovery cohort of 100 patients, made up of under 50 with Graves' ophthalmopathy and 57 with stable Graves' hyperthyroidism. Prospective prediction of ophthalmopathy was tested in an independent validation cohort consisting of 18 hyperthyroidism patients and 15 or so patients who later progressed to ophthalmopathy. For training and testing, the 100 or so patients in the discovery cohort were randomly divided in a 7:3 ratio. In about 6 Graves' hyperthyroidism patients, the study also compared T-cell repertoires from thyroid tissue with T-cell repertoires from blood. After blood sampling, hyperthyroidism patients were treated with methimazole at a starting dose of 30 mg daily, and ophthalmopathy patients were treated with high-dose intravenous methylprednisolone. Libraries were constructed in a second round of multiplex PCR, after which size selection and purification were carried out. The libraries were sequenced on an Illumina HiSeq2000 using paired-end 100 bp reads. SOAPnuke was used to process the raw data, throwing out any read that contained adapters or uncalled bases, had a mean Phred below 15, or lacked an exact constant-primer or identifier match. COPE v1.2.5 was used to merge high-quality paired reads, and clonotypes were defined as unique nucleotide sequences. Clonotypes were aligned to IMGT TRBV, TRBD and TRBJ reference segments using MiTCR v1.1. The analysis was restricted to V-J combinations with a frequency above 0.0001, which together covered about 99% of the repertoires. A TCS score was defined as the ratio of F50 (clonal expansion) to E x V (chaos), with BLOSUM62-based TCRdist applied between CDR3 peptides within each V-J. Welch's t-statistics and random forest reduced 500 to 650 V-J features to 13, which were used in a naive Bayes classifier (R e1071). No statistical method was used to fix the sample size in advance, and group allocation was not hidden from the investigators. According to the paper, TCR Vbeta CDR3 sequencing was carried out on approximately 140 peripheral blood samples, which came from over 40 ophthalmopathy, around 74 hyperthyroidism and approximately 17 progressor patients.

This TCR was sampled from a woman in her forties or fifties with Graves disease. Donor details come from another sample of the same person, matched by shared clones. Recombination linked TRBV30 to TRBJ2-7; TRBD1 aligns with 8 central bases. Sequenced material: peripheral blood mononuclear cells (PBMCs), taken at new diagnosis, from a patient treated with antithyroid drugs. The nucleotides read TGTGCCTGGAGTCCAACAGGGGGCGAGCAGTACTTC. This gives the protein CAWSPTGGEQYF. The CDR3 plus the reference TRBV30 and TRBJ2-7 genes for the other parts give the full variable domain: SQTIHQWPATLVQPVGSPLSLECTVEGTSNPNLYWYRQAAGRGLQLLFYSVGIGQISSEVPQNLSASRPQDRQFILSSKKLLLSDSGFYLCAWSPTGGEQYFGPGTRLTVT.